Listed below are T cell receptor beta chains from one sample, sequenced in a study of T cell repertoires in cytomegalovirus infection. One entry per CDR3 protein results from TCRdb running MiXCR on the reads. Of about 770,000 distinct CDR3 sequences in the sample, 25% to 35% are singletons; the top ten hold over 10%. What these receptors recognize is not known. Source: cultured CD8+ T cells from PBMCs, taken from culture after CMV antigen stimulation. Every receptor here comes from a human donor in good health (CMV status not recorded). Some clones in this sample may be carry-over from other donors' samples. Both conserved end residues are part of each CDR3. The order of the fields is clone size, J gene, V gene, CDR3 protein. Expanded clones get a size class; other rows say once, few or many, or leave the size out.

size: few
J: TRBJ1-1
V: TRBV5-5
CDR3: CASSPQTVAVEAFF

size: -
J: TRBJ2-5
V: TRBV2
CDR3: CASSEGQQETQYF

size: many
J: TRBJ2-7
V: TRBV7-8
CDR3: CASSLGNRDSTIYEQYF

size: many
J: TRBJ2-3
V: TRBV12-3/TRBV12-4
CDR3: CASSSHYRVTDTQYF

size: few
J: TRBJ1-2
V: TRBV6-5
CDR3: CASSYSRQSGYGYTF

size: -
J: TRBJ2-3
V: TRBV6-8
CDR3: CASSYSGLAGGTYTDTQYF

size: few
J: TRBJ2-7
V: TRBV7-2
CDR3: CASSHLAVSSYEQYF

size: -
J: TRBJ2-1
V: TRBV7-7
CDR3: CASSIDRGYNEQCF

size: -
J: TRBJ2-4
V: TRBV20-1
CDR3: CSARDLLASNTLAKNIQYF

size: -
J: TRBJ2-1
V: TRBV11-3
CDR3: CASSLEGARGGAYNEQFF

size: few
J: TRBJ2-5
V: TRBV15
CDR3: CATSREWILEETQYF

size: -
J: TRBJ1-2
V: TRBV29-1
CDR3: CSVGGGLGYTF

size: -
J: TRBJ2-1
V: TRBV27
CDR3: CASSISTSGSYNEQFF

size: many
J: TRBJ2-4
V: TRBV7-6
CDR3: CASSLGDSKNIQYF

size: few
J: TRBJ2-1
V: TRBV11-2
CDR3: CASSLEWGGSNEQFF

size: -
J: TRBJ2-1
V: TRBV9
CDR3: CASSPSVTSYNEQFF

size: -
J: TRBJ2-1
V: TRBV24-1
CDR3: CATSDYVGNNEQFF

size: -
J: TRBJ2-7
V: TRBV5-5
CDR3: CASSLARTGPYEQYF

size: many
J: TRBJ1-1
V: TRBV7-2
CDR3: CASSPLQGAGTEAFF

size: -
J: TRBJ2-1
V: TRBV29-1
CDR3: CSVGGQGNNEQFF

size: many
J: TRBJ1-4
V: TRBV6-2/TRBV6-3
CDR3: CASSDFGKLFF

size: many
J: TRBJ2-5
V: TRBV7-2
CDR3: CASSLPNSETQYF

size: -
J: TRBJ1-5
V: TRBV6-2/TRBV6-3
CDR3: CASSLGQIQHF

size: -
J: TRBJ1-5
V: TRBV27
CDR3: CASSFGQTGQPQHF

size: -
J: TRBJ2-4
V: TRBV6-2/TRBV6-3
CDR3: CASSYLGPPNIQYF